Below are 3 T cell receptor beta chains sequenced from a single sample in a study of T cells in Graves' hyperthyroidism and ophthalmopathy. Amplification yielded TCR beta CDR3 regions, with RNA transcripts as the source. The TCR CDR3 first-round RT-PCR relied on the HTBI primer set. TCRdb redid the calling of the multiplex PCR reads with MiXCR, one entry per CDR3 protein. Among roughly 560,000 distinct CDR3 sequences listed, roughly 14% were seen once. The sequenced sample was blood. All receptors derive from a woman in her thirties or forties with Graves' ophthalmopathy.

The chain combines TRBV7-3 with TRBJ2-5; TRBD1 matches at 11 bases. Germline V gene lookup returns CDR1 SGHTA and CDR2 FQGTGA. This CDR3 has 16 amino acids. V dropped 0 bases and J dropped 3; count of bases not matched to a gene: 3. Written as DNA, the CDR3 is TGTGCCAGCAGCTTAACCGGGGACAGGGGGAAAGAGACCCAGTACTTC. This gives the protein CASSLTGDRGKETQYF.

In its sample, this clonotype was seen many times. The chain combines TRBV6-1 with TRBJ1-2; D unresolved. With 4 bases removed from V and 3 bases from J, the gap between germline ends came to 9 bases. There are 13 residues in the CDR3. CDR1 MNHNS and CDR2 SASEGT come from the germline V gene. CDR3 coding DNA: TGTGCCAGCAGTGTACAGATGTACTATGGCTACACCTTC. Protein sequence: CASSVQMYYGYTF.

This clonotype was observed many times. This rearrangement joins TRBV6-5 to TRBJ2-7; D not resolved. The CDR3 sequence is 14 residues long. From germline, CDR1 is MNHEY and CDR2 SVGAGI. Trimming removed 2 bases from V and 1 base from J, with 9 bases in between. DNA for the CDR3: TGTGCCAGCAGTTACGGGCATCCGTCCTACGAGCAGTACTTC. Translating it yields CASSYGHPSYEQYF.